Listed below are T cell receptor beta chains from one sample, sequenced in a study of blood T cell repertoires in COVID-19. The assay was immunoSEQ multiplex PCR, and TCRdb's table has in-frame clones only and misses some. The table shows hundreds of thousands of clones, with approximately 90% occurring only once. What was sequenced was PBMCs or T cells enriched from blood (not recorded which). The receptors stem from a woman aged 18 to 35 who had recovered from COVID-19. Each CDR3 is given with its conserved first and last residue. The D gene is left open where the match is weak. Some rows have no size entry. The others give once, few or many, or a class for an expanded clone.

j_call d_call v_call clone_size cdr3_aa cdr3_nt
TRBJ2-2 - TRBV24-1 - CATSYGELFF TGTGCCACCAGTTACGGGGAGCTGTTTTTT
TRBJ1-1 - TRBV27 - CASSLRQAGEAFF TGTGCCAGCAGTCTTCGACAGGCGGGTGAAGCTTTCTTT
TRBJ2-7 - TRBV6-6 - CASSYLDYEQYF TGTGCCAGCAGTTACTTAGATTACGAGCAGTACTTC
TRBJ2-3 TRBD2 TRBV11-2 - CASSLLAGNPQYF TGTGCCAGCAGCTTGCTAGCGGGGAACCCGCAGTATTTT
TRBJ2-1 TRBD1 TRBV14 - CASSGQGATYNEQFF TGTGCCAGCAGTGGACAGGGGGCCACCTACAATGAGCAGTTCTTC
TRBJ2-7 TRBD1 TRBV27 - CASSRTGVGEQYF TGTGCCAGCAGTCGGACAGGGGTGGGCGAGCAGTACTTC
TRBJ1-1 - TRBV20-1 - CSASGNGEAFF TGCAGTGCTAGTGGGAACGGGGAAGCTTTCTTT
TRBJ1-4 - TRBV7-9 - CASSLPSGAEEKLFF TGTGCCAGCAGCCTCCCCAGTGGGGCGGAGGAAAAACTGTTTTTT
TRBJ2-1 TRBD2 TRBV7-3 once CASSSRTSGTYNEQFF TGTGCCAGCAGCTCAAGGACTAGCGGGACCTACAATGAGCAGTTCTTC
TRBJ2-3 - TRBV5-4 few CASTQNPLGGGRLYF TGTGCCAGCACCCAGAATCCCCTTGGCGGAGGGAGGCTTTATTTT
TRBJ1-1 - TRBV19 - CASSIARGITEAFF TGTGCCAGTAGTATCGCTCGGGGAATCACTGAAGCTTTCTTT